One and the same sample provided the 9 T cell receptor beta chains below, sequenced in a study of tumor-infiltrating lymphocytes in primary liver carcinoma. The tissue used was unsorted bulk material of about 19-33 mg. RNA and DNA were co-extracted from it with the AllPrep DNA/RNA mini kit. Starting material of 500 to 600 ng total RNA yielded TCR beta cDNA via a constant-region primer. Sequencing libraries for TCR beta derived from three nested multiplex PCR rounds that used slightly modified ARM-PCR. Amplification in the first two PCR rounds was performed using TRBV1-TRBV30 forward primers and a C-beta reverse primer for approximately 10 cycles each. TCRdb used MiXCR to reprocess the multiplex PCR reads, holding one entry per CDR3 protein. The sample lists about 21,000 distinct CDR3 sequences, around 72% occurring once. The specimen was liver tumor tissue from sampling region 1. Subset denoted: tumor region T1, superior pole. The origin of the receptors is a middle-aged man with primary liver carcinoma and hepatitis B virus infection.

This clonotype has a count of ten or more. V and J are TRBV29-1 and TRBJ2-1; tentative D call: TRBD2 (5 bases). This CDR3 has 12 amino acids. Per germline, CDR1 SQVTM and CDR2 ANQGSEA. The CDR3, as DNA: TGCAACGTCGAGGACTGGCGGAATGAGCAGTTCTTC. This translates into CNVEDWRNEQFF.

A word on this clonotype: A much bigger clone sits one base away, suggesting this may be a read error. This sequence joins TRBV11-2 and TRBJ1-4; TRBD1 matches at 7 bases. The CDR3 is made up of 18 amino acids. Germline CDR1 is SGHAT and CDR2 is FQNNGV. The CDR3 spells CTSSSTGTTRATNEKLFF. CDR3 DNA sequence: TGTACCAGCAGCTCGACAGGGACCACTCGAGCAACTAATGAAAAACTGTTTTTT.

The chain combines TRBV6-2 or TRBV6-3 with TRBJ1-5; D is unresolved. V lost 6 bases and J lost 3, with 15 bases in between. The CDR3 spans 15 residues. The germline CDR1 and CDR2 sequences are MNHEY and SVGEGT. The CDR3: CASSYRGSINQPQHF. CDR3 sequence (DNA): TGTGCCAGCAGCTATCGAGGGAGTATCAATCAGCCCCAGCATTTT.

Comment on this clonotype: One base away lies a much larger clone, so this may be a sequencing read error. The CDR3 DNA is TGTGCCGGCAGTTTACGTCCCTGCAGGTCGCTGTCGCCCCAGCATTTT. Translation gives CAGSLRPCRSLSPQHF. The gene calls are TRBV28 and TRBJ1-5; D not resolved. The germline gives CDR1 MDHEN, CDR2 SYDVKM. This CDR3 comprises 16 residues.

In this sample, this clonotype is medium-sized. V and J are TRBV4-1 and TRBJ1-5; the D gene is possibly TRBD1 (5 bases). Germline CDR1 MGHRA, CDR2 YSYEKL. The length of the CDR3 is 18 residues. The V end was cut by 0 bases, the J end by 1 base, with 16 bases between. The chain's CDR3 is CASSQEVLTEPSNQPQHF. As DNA, the CDR3 is TGCGCCAGCAGCCAAGAGGTTTTGACAGAGCCAAGCAATCAGCCCCAGCATTTT.

Points on this clonotype: A read error may explain this, as a much larger clone is one base away. This chain connects TRBV10-3 to TRBJ2-5; D possibly corresponds to TRBD2 (5 bases). CDR1 and CDR2 from the germline V gene are ENHRY and SYGVKD. Trimming stripped 6 bases from V and 4 bases from J, with 12 bases between. This CDR3 region has 13 residues. As DNA, the CDR3 is TGTGCCATCAGCGGACTGGGGTCAGAGACCCAGTACTTC. Amino acids: CAISGLGSETQYF.

By share, this clonotype ranks as medium-sized. V gene TRBV28 combines with J gene TRBJ2-5, with TRBD2 matching 7 bases. V was clipped by 5 bases and J by 0 bases; unmatched bases: 9. The V gene's germline CDR1 is MDHEN and CDR2 SYDVKM. The CDR3 runs 16 residues. The CDR3 sequence is CASSLVPSGNQETQYF. The CDR3 DNA reads TGTGCCAGCAGTCTAGTCCCTAGCGGAAACCAAGAGACCCAGTACTTC.

Turning to this clonotype: Lacking the conserved final phenylalanine or tryptophan, this CDR3 likely reflects a read error. The chain recombines TRBV6-1 with TRBJ1-5; D is unresolved. The germline V and J ends were trimmed by 2 bases and 6 bases, with 5 bases remaining between them. The V gene's germline CDR1 is MNHNS and CDR2 SASEGT. This CDR3 spans 12 amino acids. The CDR3 region is CASSELGQPQHL. The CDR3 DNA follows: TGTGCCAGCAGTGAATTGGGTCAGCCCCAGCATTTG.

Worth noting for this clonotype: Compared with germline, one end of the junction differs, possibly owing to a read error. The rearrangement joins TRBV5-1 to TRBJ2-3; a weak D match, TRBD2 (6 bases). Germline CDR1 reads SGHRS; CDR2 reads YFSETQ. The CDR3 totals 15 residues. The CDR3 protein is CASEPVGGITNTQYF. The CDR3 nucleotides are TGCGCCAGCGAACCGGTCGGGGGTATCACAAATACGCAGTATTTT.